This T cell receptor beta chain appears in the sequencing data of a study of shared clonotypes between healthy human individuals. From germline, CDR1 is MDHEN and CDR2 SYDVKM. V trimming: 5 bases; J trimming: 7 bases; junction bases outside the gene matches: 8. This CDR3 is 14 amino acids long. Deep-level assay runs were performed. Authors' analysis steps: In the immunoSEQ data, sequences were junction-only and lacked quality scores, so filtering differed. Libraries were prepared by immunoSEQ multiplex PCR; TCRdb keeps only in-frame clonotypes and omits some of them. The DNA was the basis for D and trimming; V, J and clone size are from that table. The data hold hundreds of thousands of clones, with 90% to 95% observed a single time. Cells designated naive CD8 were CD45RO-negative and were positively selected for CCR7, with terminally differentiated effector memory CD45RA+ cells excluded. Details on this clone: Its antigen is as yet unknown.

General study findings and limits: The diversity represented, both genetic and in exposure history, was limited by few donors.

The rearrangement joins TRBV28 to TRBJ2-7; 10 positions agree with TRBD1. The source is a young man in good health. The specimen sequenced was naive CD8+ T cells sorted from blood. The CDR3: CASSLRQGAQEQYF. CDR3 DNA sequence: TGTGCCAGCAGTCTACGACAGGGGGCGCAGGAGCAGTACTTC.